The rows below give T cell receptor beta chains drawn from one sample of a study of blood T cell repertoires in COVID-19. TCRdb keeps only in-frame clones here, not all; method: immunoSEQ multiplex PCR. The repertoire holds some 390,000 clones, with about 88% as singletons. The sample consisted of peripheral blood. These receptors originate from a human donor in a cohort sampled during active COVID-19. Each CDR3 is given with its conserved first and last residue. The order of the fields is D gene, J gene, V gene, clone size, CDR3 DNA, CDR3 protein. D genes are given only for firm matches. Rows give clone size only sometimes, using once, few, many, or a class for an expanded clone.

TRBD2	TRBJ2-1	TRBV6-5	.	TGTGCCAGCATCAAAGCGGGAGGGTACAATGAGCAGTTCTTC	CASIKAGGYNEQFF
.	TRBJ2-3	TRBV5-1	.	TGCGCCAGCAGCTTGGTAGTATCGGGGGATACGCAGTATTTT	CASSLVVSGDTQYF
TRBD1	TRBJ2-3	TRBV10-1	.	TGCGCCAGCAGTGAGTCCACCGGACAGGGCACAGATACGCAGTATTTT	CASSESTGQGTDTQYF
.	TRBJ1-1	TRBV6-5	.	TGTGCCAGCGTAAATCTTCTAGGGGCCACTGAAGCTTTCTTT	CASVNLLGATEAFF
.	TRBJ1-2	TRBV15	.	TGTGCCACCAGCAGGCCGAATGCGGAGGGTGGCTACACCTTC	CATSRPNAEGGYTF
TRBD1	TRBJ1-6	TRBV6-1	once	TGTGCCAGCAGTGAAGTCCGAGGGGGCCTAGGTTCACCCCTCCACTTT	CASSEVRGGLGSPLHF
.	TRBJ1-5	TRBV19	.	TGTGCCAGTAATCAAGGGAGCTCCGATCAGCCCCAGCATTTT	CASNQGSSDQPQHF
TRBD2	TRBJ2-1	TRBV6-5	.	TGTGCCAGCAGTCTTGGGACTAGCGATGAGCAGTTCTTC	CASSLGTSDEQFF
.	TRBJ1-1	TRBV7-3	few	TGTGCCAGCAGCTTGGGGGGAGGGACTGAAGCTTTCTTT	CASSLGGGTEAFF
TRBD2	TRBJ2-2	TRBV11-2	.	TGTGCCAGCAGCTTTGGTGCGGGGGGGCCCGGGGAGCTGTTTTTT	CASSFGAGGPGELFF
.	TRBJ2-2	TRBV3-1/TRBV3-2	few	TGTGCCAGCAGCCTCTACTCTACCGGGGAGCTGTTTTTT	CASSLYSTGELFF
.	TRBJ1-6	TRBV3-1/TRBV3-2	.	TGTGCCAGCAGCCACATTAATTCACCCCTCCACTTT	CASSHINSPLHF
TRBD2	TRBJ2-5	TRBV7-8	.	TGTGCCAGCAGCTTAGGTAGCGGGGGAGAGACCCAGTACTTC	CASSLGSGGETQYF
.	TRBJ2-2	TRBV6-5	.	TGTGCCAGCACGTCGGACACCGGGGAGCTGTTTTTT	CASTSDTGELFF
.	TRBJ1-2	TRBV12-3/TRBV12-4	.	TGTGCCAGCAGTACCGAGGGCGACTATGGCTACACCTTC	CASSTEGDYGYTF
.	TRBJ1-3	TRBV7-9	.	TGTGCCAGCAGCTTAGCATCCGGGAGCGGGGTAATTCCGGGAAACACCATATATTTT	CASSLASGSGVIPGNTIYF
TRBD2	TRBJ2-3	TRBV19	.	TGTGCCAGTAGGGGCGGGAGCTCAGATACGCAGTATTTT	CASRGGSSDTQYF
TRBD2	TRBJ2-5	TRBV30	.	TGTGCCTGGCGAGGCGGGGCCACCGGGACTAGCGGTTCCGGGCGGAAGACCCAGTACTTC	CAWRGGATGTSGSGRKTQYF
.	TRBJ2-7	TRBV23-1	.	TGCGCCAGCAGTCCAGGCCAACGGGGCTACGAGCAGTACTTC	CASSPGQRGYEQYF
.	TRBJ2-2	TRBV2	.	TGTGCCAGCAGTGAGGGCCGGGGAGCTGTTTTT	CASSEGRGAVF
TRBD1	TRBJ2-7	TRBV7-2	.	TGTGCCAGCAGCCACGACAGGGAGTACGAGCAGTACTTC	CASSHDREYEQYF
TRBD2	TRBJ2-1	TRBV9	few	TGTGCCAGCAGCAGGGGGACTAGCCAGAACAATGAGCAGTTCTTC	CASSRGTSQNNEQFF
.	TRBJ2-6	TRBV7-9	.	TGTGCCAGCAGGCTGCAGATCTCTGGGGCCAACGTCCTGACTTTC	CASRLQISGANVLTF
.	TRBJ1-1	TRBV12-5	.	TGTGCTAGTCGGGTGGGGCAGGGCGGCACTGAAGCTTTCTTT	CASRVGQGGTEAFF
.	TRBJ1-2	TRBV6-2/TRBV6-3	.	TGTGCGACCAGCGACGGACTAAACTATGGCTACACCTTC	CATSDGLNYGYTF
.	TRBJ2-6	TRBV2	.	TGTGCCAGTTCGTCCTCTGGGGCCAACGTCCTGACTTTC	CASSSSGANVLTF
.	TRBJ2-7	TRBV5-1	.	TGCGCCAGCAAAGGAGACTACGGTGGCGAGCAGTACTTC	CASKGDYGGEQYF
.	TRBJ1-1	TRBV5-6	few	TGTGCCAGCAGCTTCGGGATGAACACTGAAGCTTTCTTT	CASSFGMNTEAFF
TRBD1	TRBJ1-2	TRBV2	.	TGTGCCAGCACCCACCAGGGACAGGGGGTCGGCTACACCTTC	CASTHQGQGVGYTF
TRBD1	TRBJ2-3	TRBV5-1	.	TGCGCCAGCAGCCCAGGGACAGCCACAGATACGCAGTATTTT	CASSPGTATDTQYF
TRBD2	TRBJ2-1	TRBV4-1	.	TGCGCCAGCAGCCAGGCTAGCGGGATGGGTGCCTACAATGAGCAGTTCTTC	CASSQASGMGAYNEQFF
.	TRBJ1-1	TRBV5-1	.	TGCGCCAGCAGCTTGAGCATGATGAACACTGAAGCTTTCTTT	CASSLSMMNTEAFF
TRBD1	TRBJ1-2	TRBV27	.	TGTGCCAGCAGTCCACGGACAGGGGACACCTATGGCTACACCTTC	CASSPRTGDTYGYTF
.	TRBJ2-7	TRBV7-8	.	TGTGCCAGCAGCTTACTTCCGGGGAATTACGAGCAGTACTTC	CASSLLPGNYEQYF
.	TRBJ2-7	TRBV7-8	few	TGTGCCAGCAGTGTCGAGAGGGGGAGCTCCTACGAGCAGTACTTC	CASSVERGSSYEQYF
TRBD2	TRBJ2-3	TRBV7-3	.	TGTGCCAGCAGCTTACCGAGCGGGAGCGGGGGAGATACGCAGTATTTT	CASSLPSGSGGDTQYF
.	TRBJ1-2	TRBV6-5	.	TGTGCCAGCAATTCCCCGGGGGGGTGGACCTTC	CASNSPGGWTF
.	TRBJ2-7	TRBV4-1	.	TGCGCCAGCAGCCGGAACAGGGTGGTCGACGGTTACGAGCAGTACTTC	CASSRNRVVDGYEQYF
.	TRBJ2-2	TRBV11-1	.	TGTGCCAGCAGCCCTAGGGGCACCGGGGAGCTGTTTTTT	CASSPRGTGELFF
.	TRBJ1-1	TRBV14	.	TGTGCCAGCAGCTCGGACGGCTTCGGGGGAGCTTTCTTT	CASSSDGFGGAFF
.	TRBJ1-4	TRBV28	.	TGTGCCAGCGTTTCCAGGGCCTCTAATGAAAAACTGTTTTTT	CASVSRASNEKLFF
TRBD1	TRBJ1-5	TRBV6-5	few	TGTGCCAGCATAGGGGTAGGGGGCCAGCCCCAGCATTTT	CASIGVGGQPQHF
TRBD2	TRBJ2-1	TRBV5-1	.	TGCGCCAGCAGCCCAAGACTAGCGGATGGGTACAATGAGCAGTTCTTC	CASSPRLADGYNEQFF